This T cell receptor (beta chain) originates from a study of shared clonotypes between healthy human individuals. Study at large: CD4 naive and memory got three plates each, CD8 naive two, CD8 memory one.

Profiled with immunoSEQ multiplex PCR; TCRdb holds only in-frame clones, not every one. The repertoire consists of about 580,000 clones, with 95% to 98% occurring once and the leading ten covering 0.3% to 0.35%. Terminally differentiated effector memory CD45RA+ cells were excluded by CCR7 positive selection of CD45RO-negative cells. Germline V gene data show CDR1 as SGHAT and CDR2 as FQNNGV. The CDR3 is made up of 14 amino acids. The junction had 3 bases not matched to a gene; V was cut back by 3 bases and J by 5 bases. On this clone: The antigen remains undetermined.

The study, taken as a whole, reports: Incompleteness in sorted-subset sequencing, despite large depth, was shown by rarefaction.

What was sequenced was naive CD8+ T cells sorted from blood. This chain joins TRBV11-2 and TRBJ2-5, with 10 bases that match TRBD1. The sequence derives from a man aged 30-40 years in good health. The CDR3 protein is CASSFGTGEETQYF. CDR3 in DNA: TGTGCCAGCAGCTTCGGGACAGGGGAGGAGACCCAGTACTTC.